The present TCR beta chain was sequenced within a study of shared clonotypes between healthy human individuals. The CDR3 has 11 amino acids. V was pared by 6 bases and J by 3 bases, with 3 bases between. The germline CDR1 and CDR2 sequences are MNHEY and SVGAGI. Assay execution took place at the deep level. TCRdb's copy holds only in-frame clones and misses some; the assay was immunoSEQ multiplex PCR. The sample has about 2.4 million clones, over 85% seen once; the top ten hold more than 0.35%. This sequence joins TRBV6-5 and TRBJ1-5, with D unclear. The sequence came from a young man in good health. Some clones in this sample may be carry-over from other donors' samples. The sample comprised naive CD4+ T cells from PBMCs. The sample's subset: CD45RA+ positively selected. The CDR3 coding sequence is TGTGCCAGCAGCGACAATCAGCCCCAGCATTTT. Amino acid sequence: CASSDNQPQHF.